This TCR beta chain was sequenced in a study of T cell changes during pregnancy in multiple sclerosis. Between the trimmed V and J ends, which lost 8 bases and 2 bases, there was a span of 6 bases. The germline V gene has CDR1 MNHNS and CDR2 SASEGT. CDR3 length: 11 amino acids. Sequenced by immunoSEQ multiplex PCR; TCRdb stores in-frame clones only, minus some. The sample includes 78,000 or so clones, about 91% seen only once; the top ten take roughly 2.5%. The sequence was obtained from a female donor with multiple sclerosis, enrolled in a pregnancy study. The V and J genes are TRBV6-1 and TRBJ1-2; the D is unclear. Source: peripheral blood, taken before pregnancy. The DNA for the CDR3 is TGTGCCAGCCTCAGAAACTATGGCTACACCTTC. It specifies CASLRNYGYTF.